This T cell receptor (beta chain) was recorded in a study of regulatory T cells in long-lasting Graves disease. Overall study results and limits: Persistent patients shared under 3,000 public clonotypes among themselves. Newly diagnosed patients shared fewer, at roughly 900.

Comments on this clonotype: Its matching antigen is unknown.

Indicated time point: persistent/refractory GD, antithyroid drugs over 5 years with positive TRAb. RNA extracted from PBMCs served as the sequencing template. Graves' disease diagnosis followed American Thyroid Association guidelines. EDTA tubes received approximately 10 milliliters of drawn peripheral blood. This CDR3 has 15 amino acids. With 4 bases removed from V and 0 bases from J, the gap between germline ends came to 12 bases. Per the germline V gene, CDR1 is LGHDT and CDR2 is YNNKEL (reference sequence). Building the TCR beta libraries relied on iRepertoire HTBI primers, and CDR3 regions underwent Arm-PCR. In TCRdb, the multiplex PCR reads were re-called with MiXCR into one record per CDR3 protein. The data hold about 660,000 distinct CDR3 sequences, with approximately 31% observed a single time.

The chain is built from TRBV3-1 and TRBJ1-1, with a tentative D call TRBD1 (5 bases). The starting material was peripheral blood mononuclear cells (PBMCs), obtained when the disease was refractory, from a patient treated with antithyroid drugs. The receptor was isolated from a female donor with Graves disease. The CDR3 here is CASSPIQAMNTEAFF. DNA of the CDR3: TGTGCCAGCAGCCCAATACAGGCAATGAACACTGAAGCTTTCTTT.